A single sample is the source of the 26 T cell receptor beta chains below, sequenced in a study of blood T cell repertoires in COVID-19. TCRdb's copy holds only in-frame clones and misses some; the assay was immunoSEQ multiplex PCR. The sample shows about 190,000 clones, 89% of them seen only once. The material sequenced was peripheral blood. The origin of the receptors is a man aged 35 to 55 with acute or convalescent COVID-19.

This clone was picked up one time. The rearrangement links TRBV7-2 to TRBJ2-1; TRBD1 might be the D (5 bases). The length of the CDR3 is 15 residues. Deletions cut 5 bases from V and 6 bases from J, with 17 bases between. Germline V gene lookup returns CDR1 SGHTA and CDR2 FQGNSA. The CDR3: CASSPRRRGFNEQFF. The CDR3 region has the DNA TGTGCCAGCAGCCCCCGTCGAAGGGGTTTCAATGAGCAGTTCTTC.

V usage is TRBV27 and J usage is TRBJ2-2, with 7 bases identical to TRBD2. CDR3 length: 21 amino acids. V lost 5 bases and J lost 1; bases outside the gene matches: 22. Germline CDR1 and CDR2: MNHEY and SMNVEV (reference sequence). The CDR3 spells CASSEGLLSPALILNTGELFF. The CDR3 DNA sequence: TGTGCCAGCAGTGAGGGACTATTATCTCCCGCACTGATCTTGAACACCGGGGAGCTGTTTTTT.

This chain joins TRBV12-3 or TRBV12-4 and TRBJ2-5; D gene ambiguous. The CDR3 has 13 amino acids. Trimming removed 6 bases at V and 3 bases at J, with 11 bases between. CDR3 sequence: CASSHDKEETQYF. The CDR3 DNA follows: TGTGCCAGCAGCCACGACAAAGAAGAGACCCAGTACTTC.

The chain has TRBV7-3 and TRBJ2-1, with 14 bases aligning to TRBD2. Looked up from germline, CDR1 is SGHTA and CDR2 is FQGTGA. The CDR3 has 18 residues. The V segment lost 5 bases and the J segment 0 bases; nucleotides outside the gene matches: 6. CDR3 bases: TGTGCCAGCAGCCCGAAGACTAGCGGGGGGGCCTCCTACAATGAGCAGTTCTTC. Translated: CASSPKTSGGASYNEQFF.

The V gene is TRBV24-1, the J gene TRBJ1-5; 7 bases line up with TRBD1. CDR1 is KGHDR, CDR2 SFDVKD, per germline. The CDR3 has 15 residues. V lost 5 bases to trimming and J lost 2 bases; unmatched junction nucleotides: 5. In DNA, the CDR3 is TGTGCCACCAGTGTCCCTGGGACAGGCAATCAGCCCCAGCATTTT. Amino acid sequence: CATSVPGTGNQPQHF.

The genes are TRBV19 and TRBJ1-4; a possible D gene is TRBD1 (5 bases). There are 15 residues in the CDR3. V was cut by 2 bases and J by 6 bases, with 13 bases left in between. In germline, CDR1 is LNHDA, CDR2 SQIVND (reference sequence). In DNA form, the CDR3 reads TGTGCCAGTAGTATATTTCTCACAGGATATGAAAAACTGTTTTTT. Translated, it gives CASSIFLTGYEKLFF.

This sequence joins TRBV15 and TRBJ1-4; 11 positions match TRBD1. The J segment lost 4 bases and the V segment lost 8 bases, leaving 3 bases of the junction unmatched. The CDR3 sequence is 14 residues long. Germline CDR1 is LNHNV and CDR2 is YYDKDF (reference sequence). The CDR3 coding sequence is TGTGCCACCGGACAGGGGGCCTTTAATGAAAAACTGTTTTTT. It yields the protein CATGQGAFNEKLFF.

V and J are TRBV28 and TRBJ1-2; D is undetermined. Trimming stripped 7 bases from V and 2 bases from J, with 11 bases between. The CDR3 covers 13 residues. Germline assignment: CDR1 MDHEN and CDR2 SYDVKM. DNA of the CDR3: TGTGCCAGCAATCCGTGGCGGAACTATGGCTACACCTTC. As protein: CASNPWRNYGYTF.

V is TRBV4-2 and J is TRBJ1-1; possible D gene TRBD1, 5 bases. CDR1 and CDR2 from the germline V gene are LGHNA and YNFKEQ. There are 15 residues in the CDR3. V shed 3 bases and J shed 4 bases, with 15 bases lying between them. CDR3 nucleotide sequence: TGTGCCAGCAGCCAGGGGGAGGGGCCGGGCACTGAAGCTTTCTTT. Protein sequence: CASSQGEGPGTEAFF.

This chain links TRBV21-1 with TRBJ2-2; the listed D gene, TRBD2, was not tested against the DNA. TRBV21-1 is termed a pseudogene. The CDR3 spans 17 residues. The CDR3 reads CASSKEALAGITGELFF. CDR3 bases: TGTGCCAGCAGCAAAGAAGCCCTAGCGGGGATCACCGGGGAGCTGTTTTTT.

The chain links TRBV5-1 to TRBJ1-2; D possibly corresponds to TRBD1 (5 bases). The CDR3 has 14 residues. Germline V lookup: CDR1 SGHRS, CDR2 YFSETQ. Trimming took 6 bases from V and 3 from J, leaving 15 bases between them. DNA for the CDR3: TGCGCCAGCACCCTGACAGTTTCAGACTATGGCTACACCTTC. Translation: CASTLTVSDYGYTF.

CDR3 amino acids: CASSPYSASGNTIYF. The CDR3 bases are TGCGCCAGCAGCCCTTACAGTGCCTCTGGAAACACCATATATTTT. The V and J genes are TRBV5-1 and TRBJ1-3, with D unresolved. The V end was cut by 4 bases, the J end by 0 bases, with 11 bases between. This CDR3 spans 15 amino acids. Germline V CDR1 and CDR2: SGHRS, YFSETQ. Together with reference TRBV5-1 and TRBJ1-3, the CDR3 gives the full variable domain: KAGVTQTPRYLIKTRGQQVTLSCSPISGHRSVSWYQQTPGQGLQFLFEYFSETQRNKGNFPGRFSGRQFSNSRSEMNVSTLELGDSALYLCASSPYSASGNTIYFGEGSWLTVV.

This clone is a singleton in its sample. The rearrangement links TRBV5-6 to TRBJ1-2; D is perhaps TRBD1 (6 bases). The V gene lost 2 bases and the J gene lost 1 base, with 15 bases spanning the gap. This CDR3 has 16 residues. CDR1 is SGHDT and CDR2 is YYEEEE in the germline V gene. The CDR3 is CASSFGRGAINYGYTF. Written as DNA, the CDR3 is TGTGCCAGCAGCTTCGGCAGGGGCGCTATTAACTATGGCTACACCTTC.

This clone was picked up one time. The V gene is TRBV20-1, the J gene TRBJ1-1; D is undetermined. Per germline, CDR1 DFQATT and CDR2 SNEGSKA (reference sequence). This CDR3 spans 12 amino acids. Trimming took off 3 bases at V and 5 bases at J, with 10 bases between the two ends. Here the CDR3 DNA reads TGCAGTGCTAGTAGGCCCGGGACTGAAGCTTTCTTT. Amino acid sequence: CSASRPGTEAFF.

This rearrangement joins TRBV27 to TRBJ1-1; TRBD1 might be the D (5 bases). Trimming shortened V by 5 bases and J by 4 bases, and 35 bases separated the two germline ends. The germline gives CDR1 MNHEY, CDR2 SMNVEV (reference sequence). There are 21 residues in the CDR3. CDR3 sequence (DNA): TGTGCCAGCAGTCGAACAAGGGGCATTAATCATGAATACTTTTTGGCCACTGAAGCTTTCTTT. It translates to CASSRTRGINHEYFLATEAFF.

The genes are TRBV30 and TRBJ2-3, with D maybe TRBD2 (5 bases). Trimming stripped 2 bases from V and 1 base from J, with 22 bases between. Germline V lookup: CDR1 GTSNPN, CDR2 SVGIG (reference sequence). The length of the CDR3 is 18 residues. The CDR3: CAWSSGFALGKGTDTQYF. The CDR3 coding sequence is TGTGCCTGGAGTAGCGGTTTTGCCCTCGGGAAGGGCACAGATACGCAGTATTTT.

The chain has TRBV24-1 and TRBJ2-5, with D possibly matching TRBD2 (5 bases). Germline CDR1 and CDR2: KGHDR and SFDVKD. V was trimmed by 4 bases and J by 6 bases, leaving 8 bases between them. The CDR3 has 12 residues. CDR3 region: CATSDRTQTQYF. Here the CDR3 DNA reads TGTGCCACCAGTGACCGGACTCAGACCCAGTACTTC.

The chain recombines TRBV5-1 with TRBJ2-5, with 9 bases aligning to TRBD2. J was trimmed by 5 bases and V by 4 bases; bases with no gene match: 15. The CDR3 has 17 amino acids. The germline gives CDR1 SGHRS, CDR2 YFSETQ. The CDR3 DNA reads TGCGCCAGCAGCCTGGGGGCTGGCGGGGGGGCCGGTGAGACCCAGTACTTC. Protein: CASSLGAGGGAGETQYF.

This chain uses TRBV27 with TRBJ2-7; 9 bases map to TRBD1. The V gene end was trimmed by 8 bases and the J gene end by 3 bases; junction bases not matched to a gene: 8. There are 14 residues in the CDR3. Germline lookup yields CDR1 MNHEY and CDR2 SMNVEV (reference sequence). This CDR3 reads CASHPGQGYYEQYF. DNA of the CDR3: TGTGCCAGCCATCCGGGACAGGGTTACTACGAGCAGTACTTC.

Notes on this clone: A read error may account for a junction end that differs from germline. This chain links TRBV7-7 with TRBJ1-1, with TRBD1 matching over 7 bases. Germline V gene sequence: CDR1 SSHAT, CDR2 FNYEAQ (reference sequence). CDR3 size: 15 residues. CDR3 residues: CASSPIGTARPEAFF. The CDR3 coding sequence is TGTGCTAGCAGCCCAATAGGGACAGCCCGTCCTGAAGCTTTCTTT. Full variable domain (missing parts from reference TRBV7-7 and TRBJ1-1): GAGVSQSPRYKVTKRGQDVTLRCDPISSHATLYWYQQALGQGPEFLTYFNYEAQPDKSGLPSDRFSAERPEGSISTLTIQRTEQRDSAMYRCASSPIGTARPEAFFGQGTRLTVV.

The J gene is TRBJ2-1, the V gene TRBV7-3, with 13 positions matching TRBD2. Germline lookup yields CDR1 SGHTA and CDR2 FQGTGA. The CDR3 contains 20 residues. Trimming at V came to 5 bases and at J to 0 bases, leaving 13 bases not matched to a gene. The DNA of the CDR3 is TGTGCCAGCAGCCCTAGTGGGGGACTAGCGGGGAAGAGCTCCTACAATGAGCAGTTCTTC. This codes for CASSPSGGLAGKSSYNEQFF.

The rearrangement uses TRBV6-1 and TRBJ2-7; D not resolved. The CDR3 contains 12 residues. V was pared by 2 bases and J by 8 bases, with 10 bases between. CDR1 is MNHNS, CDR2 SASEGT, per germline. The CDR3 loop is CASSEHPVKQYF. CDR3 bases: TGTGCCAGCAGTGAACATCCAGTGAAGCAGTACTTC.

This clone was seen just once. The rearrangement joins TRBV4-1 to TRBJ2-2, with a possible D match to TRBD2 (6 bases). This CDR3 comprises 15 residues. Per germline, CDR1 MGHRA and CDR2 YSYEKL. The V end lost 0 bases, the J end lost 8 bases, and 13 bases lay between the germline ends. CDR3 loop: CASSQERGSSGELFF. CDR3 coding DNA: TGCGCCAGCAGCCAAGAACGGGGGTCCTCGGGGGAGCTGTTTTTT.

The gene calls are TRBV7-2 and TRBJ2-7; a weak D match, TRBD2 (6 bases). Trimming took off 7 bases at V and 1 base at J, with 17 bases between the two ends. CDR1 is SGHTA, CDR2 FQGNSA, per germline. The CDR3 contains 15 residues. CDR3 nucleotide sequence: TGTGCCAGCACCTTCGGAGGGCTGTCTTCCTACGAGCAGTACTTC. It is translated as CASTFGGLSSYEQYF.

CDR3 nucleotides: TGTGCCAGCAGTTCTACAACTAGGGGGCGGGATGGCTACACCTTC. This codes for CASSSTTRGRDGYTF. The chain joins TRBV11-2 to TRBJ1-2, with 7 nucleotides matching TRBD1. The CDR3 totals 15 residues. Germline CDR1 reads SGHAT; CDR2 reads FQNNGV. Trimming took 6 bases from V and 6 from J; bases not matched to a gene: 13.

This sequence joins TRBV7-2 and TRBJ2-3; a possible D gene is TRBD2 (6 bases). This CDR3 spans 15 amino acids. Trimming took off 4 bases at V and 0 bases at J, with 11 bases between the two ends. CDR1 and CDR2 (germline): SGHTA, FQGNSA. The CDR3 coding sequence is TGTGCCAGCAGCTCCACTAGCCCGAGCACAGATACGCAGTATTTT. As protein: CASSSTSPSTDTQYF.